This is a list of T cell receptor beta chains from one sample in a study of radiotherapy plus CTLA-4 blockade in lung cancer. Using immunoSEQ multiplex PCR, the repertoire was profiled, and TCRdb retains in-frame clones only, with some absent. The data contain about 95,000 clones, about 83% of them singletons. The sequenced sample was peripheral blood, obtained from a patient treated with radiotherapy plus ipilimumab. Receptors were obtained from a human donor with non-small cell lung cancer who had stable disease on radiotherapy plus ipilimumab. Each CDR3 is given with its conserved first and last residue. D genes are given only for firm matches. Size tells how often a clone was seen (once, few, many) or the class of an expanded clone, and some rows leave it out.

DNA	CDR3	size	V	D	J	length
TGCGCCAGCAGCTCCCGGACAGGGTTCGAAAAACTGTTTTTT	CASSSRTGFEKLFF	.	TRBV5-1	TRBD1	TRBJ1-4	14
TGCGCCAGCACATGGACTAGCGGGGGGGCGAACACCGGGGAGCTGTTTTTT	CASTWTSGGANTGELFF	.	TRBV10-2	TRBD2	TRBJ2-2	17
TGTGCCAGCAGCTTAGTGAGTGGAACAATGAACACTGAAGCTTTCTTT	CASSLVSGTMNTEAFF	once	TRBV7-8	.	TRBJ1-1	16
TGTGCCAGCAGGGAGGGACAGATCAATCAGCCCCAGCATTTT	CASREGQINQPQHF	.	TRBV6-1	TRBD1	TRBJ1-5	14
TGTGCCAGCAGCTTAGCTGGGACCCCTCCTTGGGCTTTCTTT	CASSLAGTPPWAFF	.	TRBV11-1	.	TRBJ1-1	14
TGCGCCAGCAGCGACGCAGGGGGCGCAGCGGCTGGGGCCAACGTCCTGACTTTC	CASSDAGGAAAGANVLTF	.	TRBV5-1	TRBD1	TRBJ2-6	18
TGTGCCAGCTCCTTTTCGGACAGCAATCAGCCCCAGCATTTT	CASSFSDSNQPQHF	.	TRBV7-2	.	TRBJ1-5	14
TGCGCCAGCAGCTCAAGCGGGAGGGCCTTCGATGAGCAGTTCTTC	CASSSSGRAFDEQFF	.	TRBV5-1	TRBD2	TRBJ2-1	15
TGTGCCAGCAGTGAACCAGGGCGGGGCGGCTACGAGCAGTACTTC	CASSEPGRGGYEQYF	.	TRBV25-1	.	TRBJ2-7	15
TGCGCCAGCAGCTTCGCAGCAGGGTCTGGAAACACCATATATTTT	CASSFAAGSGNTIYF	.	TRBV5-1	.	TRBJ1-3	15
TGTGCCAGCAGTTACTCCGCTCAGGGGTACGAGCAGTACTTC	CASSYSAQGYEQYF	.	TRBV6-5	.	TRBJ2-7	14
TGTGCTAGTGGCCTCGACAGGGGGAACACTGAAGCTTTCTTT	CASGLDRGNTEAFF	.	TRBV12-5	TRBD1	TRBJ1-1	14
TGTGCCAGCAGCCCACTCGGGACAGGAATGAACACTGAAGCTTTCTTT	CASSPLGTGMNTEAFF	.	TRBV6-6	TRBD1	TRBJ1-1	16
TGCGCCAGCAGCTTGGCCTATGGACAGGGAGGAGAGACCCAGTACTTC	CASSLAYGQGGETQYF	.	TRBV5-1	TRBD1	TRBJ2-5	16
TGTGCCAGTTCAGAAACAGCGGCCTCCTACGAGCAGTACTTC	CASSETAASYEQYF	.	TRBV19	.	TRBJ2-7	14
TGTGCCAGCAGCTTAAATCCTGGAAACACCATATATTTT	CASSLNPGNTIYF	.	TRBV7-3	.	TRBJ1-3	13
TGTGCCAGCAGCCAAGATAGTTTGCAGGGCGCAGATACGCAGTATTTT	CASSQDSLQGADTQYF	.	TRBV4-2	.	TRBJ2-3	16
TGTGCCAGCAGCCCGACAGGGACGAATTCACCCCTCCACTTT	CASSPTGTNSPLHF	.	TRBV28	TRBD1	TRBJ1-6	14
TGTGCCAGCAGCTACACAGGGGGCGAAGTCACTGAAGCTTTCTTT	CASSYTGGEVTEAFF	.	TRBV7-3	TRBD1	TRBJ1-1	15
TGTGCCAGCAGTCTACAGGGGGCGAGCACTGAAGCTTTCTTT	CASSLQGASTEAFF	once	TRBV6-1	TRBD1	TRBJ1-1	14
TGTGCCAGCAGTCAGCAATGGGGGGCCAACGTCCTGACTTTC	CASSQQWGANVLTF	.	TRBV14	.	TRBJ2-6	14
TGTGCCTGGAGTGTAGGAGGGTCCTACTCTGGAAACACCATATATTTT	CAWSVGGSYSGNTIYF	.	TRBV30	.	TRBJ1-3	16
TGTGCCTCAGAGGGGGGAGGGCCCTCCTACAATGAGCAGTTCTTC	CASEGGGPSYNEQFF	.	TRBV19	.	TRBJ2-1	15
TGTGCCAGCAGCAGAACAGACAGCCGAGAGACCCAGTACTTC	CASSRTDSRETQYF	.	TRBV5-8	.	TRBJ2-5	14
TGTGCCAGCAGTGGGGACGGGACAGGGGGCACAGATACGCAGTATTTT	CASSGDGTGGTDTQYF	.	TRBV6-4	TRBD1	TRBJ2-3	16
TGCGCCAGCAGTCAAGGGGATCAGCCCCAGCATTTT	CASSQGDQPQHF	.	TRBV23-1	.	TRBJ1-5	12
TGTGCCAGCAGGGGGGGGCCCAACACCGGGGAGCTGTTTTTT	CASRGGPNTGELFF	.	TRBV27	.	TRBJ2-2	14
TGTGCCAGCAGCTCTGTTGCCCAGCCCCGGTACACTGAAGCTTTCTTT	CASSSVAQPRYTEAFF	.	TRBV7-2	.	TRBJ1-1	16
TGTGCCAGCAGCTTGGAACAGGCAAACTCCTACGAGCAGTACTTC	CASSLEQANSYEQYF	.	TRBV5-5	.	TRBJ2-7	15
TGTGCCAGCAGTGAAATCGGCTACGAGCAGTACTTC	CASSEIGYEQYF	.	TRBV25-1	.	TRBJ2-7	12